This T cell receptor beta chain appears in the sequencing data of a study of T cell repertoires in cytomegalovirus infection (dated by TCRdb to between 2018 and 2020). Turning to the overall study: Donor HLA type was relevant to the analysis, as public TCR beta signatures indicated carriage of CMV infection together with the matching HLA type.

The junction carries 20 bases between V and J, which are trimmed by 1 base and 4 bases respectively. The CDR3 holds 17 amino acids from the cysteine to the phenylalanine. Only CDR3 DNA is held: 51 bases, read in frame from base 1. The CDR1 and CDR2 encoded by the germline V gene are MDHEN and SYDVKM. This clonotype was observed a few times. It has no known antigen specificity. The record has no base qualities; no much larger clone is one base away. The listed sequencing device is Illumina HiSeq 1500. Starting from the raw public reads, TCRdb applied fastp trimming at Q25, assembled clones with MiXCR and retained in-frame beta chains. Rows are unified per CDR3 protein, each entry keeping the most common DNA and genes. The table for this sample lists approximately 750,000 distinct CDR3 sequences; less than 40% of them were counted only once. Under 3% of the sample is in the top ten clones. What the authors observed across the whole study: Carriers of CMV infection plus the relevant HLA type were discriminated by the cumulative frequency of public TCR beta family members in the study cohort and in an independent approximately 340-donor cohort. The ex vivo response was dominated by HLA-C-restricted CMV-specific TCR beta clonotypes, and the single most frequent clonotype in two of eight donors was supplied by these HLA-C-restricted clonotypes.

The V gene is TRBV28 and the J gene is TRBJ2-7; the D gene is tentatively TRBD1 or TRBD2, each matching 6 bases. The receptor was derived from a human donor in good health (CMV status not recorded). Some clones in this sample may be carry-over from other donors' samples. Sequencing input: PBMCs. Here the CDR3 is given as CASSLSVGGRGDYEQYF. The sequence in DNA is TGTGCCAGCAGTTTATCTGTAGGGGGGCGCGGGGATTACGAGCAGTACTTC.